This T cell receptor beta chain was found in a study of memory CD4+ T cells and cytomegalovirus serostatus. General study points: Suggested: most of the CMV-linked TCR signature lies in CD4+ memory cells. About two fifths of the roughly 160 known CMV-associated TCRbeta sequences appeared in CD4+ memory. Repertoires predicted CMV serostatus with median bootstrapped AUC of roughly 0.95.

Details on this clone: Antigen: not known.

V was pared by 3 bases and J by 5 bases, with 10 bases between. CDR1 is SGHNT, CDR2 YENEEA, per germline. The CDR3 length is 13 residues. The table came from immunoSEQ multiplex PCR; TCRdb's copy has only in-frame clones and leaves some out. The sample includes about 52,000 clones, about four fifths of them seen just once. The sort gate was single viable CD3+CD4+CD8-CD45RO+ cells for memory CD4+ T cells. The chain recombines TRBV11-3 with TRBJ1-1; weak D call: TRBD1 (5 bases). This TCR derives from an adult in good health and CMV-seropositive. The sample was memory CD4+ T cells from blood. The CDR3 region is CASSFSRDTEAFF. DNA for the CDR3: TGTGCCAGCAGCTTTAGCAGGGATACTGAAGCTTTCTTT.